Presented here are 10 T cell receptor beta chains from one specimen sequenced in a study of molecular identifiers for immune sequencing clone quantification. TCRdb reanalysed the PCR reads using MiXCR and keeps one entry per CDR3 protein. The repertoire includes roughly 93,000 distinct CDR3 sequences, around a fifth of them detected once, and around 0.8% sits in the top ten. What was sequenced was naive CD8+ T cells from blood, with Jurkat cell RNA spiked in. Noted subset: FACS-sorted CD8+CD4-CCR7+CD45RA+ naive T cells. All receptors come from a human donor in good health. Some libraries in this study had Jurkat cell RNA spiked in.

This chain connects TRBV7-2 to TRBJ1-5; no reliable D call. Trimming pared 5 bases from V and 3 bases from J, leaving 11 bases between. In germline, CDR1 is SGHTA, CDR2 FQGNSA. The CDR3 is 14 residues long. The CDR3 spells CASSEDGANQPQHF. For the CDR3, the DNA is TGTGCCAGCAGCGAGGACGGCGCCAATCAGCCCCAGCATTTT.

This clonotype was counted many times. The chain couples TRBV15 to TRBJ2-3; 10 nucleotides line up with TRBD2. With V trimmed by 5 bases and J by 6 bases, 8 bases remained unmatched. Germline lookup yields CDR1 LNHNV and CDR2 YYDKDF (reference sequence). The CDR3 extends over 15 amino acids. The chain's CDR3 is CATSPGTSVTDTQYF. Written as DNA, the CDR3 is TGTGCCACCAGCCCTGGGACTAGCGTTACGGATACGCAGTATTTT.

This clonotype was recorded at least ten times. V usage is TRBV7-9 and J usage is TRBJ2-2; D is unresolved. The V and J ends lost 3 bases and 2 bases respectively, with 7 bases between them. Germline V lookup: CDR1 SEHNR, CDR2 FQNEAQ (reference sequence). The CDR3 loop spans 14 amino acids. The CDR3 loop reads CASSFGENTGELFF. The CDR3 DNA is TGTGCCAGCAGCTTCGGCGAAAACACCGGGGAGCTGTTTTTT.

The genes are TRBV7-9 and TRBJ2-7, with 7 positions matching TRBD2. Germline trimming cut 3 bases from V and 2 bases from J; bases unmatched to any gene: 4. The CDR3 length is 14 residues. Looked up from germline, CDR1 is SEHNR and CDR2 is FQNEAQ (reference sequence). The CDR3 sequence is CASSFVGGTYEQYF. CDR3 DNA sequence: TGTGCCAGCAGCTTCGTGGGAGGGACCTACGAGCAGTACTTC.

On this clonotype: This sequence may be a read error, since a much larger clone differs from it by one base. This chain links TRBV4-3 with TRBJ1-1; weak D call: TRBD1 (6 bases). Germline V gene lookup returns CDR1 LGHNA and CDR2 YSLEER. CDR3 length equals 17 residues. The CDR3 DNA follows: TGCGCCAGCGGCCAAGATAATTGGAGGGACATATACACTGAAGTTTTCTTT. Translating gives CASGQDNWRDIYTEVFF.

This clonotype was seen repeatedly, ten times or more. CDR3 in amino acids: CASTGGGGPQETQYF. DNA for the CDR3: TGTGCCAGCACCGGCGGCGGGGGGCCACAAGAGACCCAGTACTTC. This chain connects TRBV12-3 or TRBV12-4 to TRBJ2-5, with TRBD2 matching over 8 bases. The CDR3 contains 15 residues. With 7 bases clipped from V and 2 bases from J, the junction kept 9 bases outside the gene matches.

The chain combines TRBV7-9 with TRBJ2-1, with TRBD1 matching 9 bases. The CDR3 runs to 17 residues. V gave up 0 bases and J gave up 8 bases; unmatched junction bases: 11. Germline lookup yields CDR1 SEHNR and CDR2 FQNEAQ (reference sequence). CDR3 DNA sequence: TGTGCCAGCAGCTTAGCGCGGGGACAGGGAAATCCCTATGAGCAGTTCTTC. It specifies CASSLARGQGNPYEQFF.

Many counts were recorded for this clonotype. This chain uses TRBV18 with TRBJ1-1; 7 bases agree with TRBD1. Germline CDR1 KGHSH, CDR2 LQKENI. There are 14 residues in the CDR3. After removal of 2 bases from V and 1 base from J, the junction contained 1 base not matched to a gene. CDR3 region: CASSPDRANTEAFF. DNA for the CDR3: TGTGCCAGCTCACCAGACAGGGCGAACACTGAAGCTTTCTTT.

This clonotype has a count of ten or more. This chain joins TRBV27 and TRBJ2-7; 9 bases map to TRBD1. CDR1 MNHEY and CDR2 SMNVEV come from the germline V gene (reference sequence). V lost 4 bases, J lost 4 bases, and 8 bases stayed unmatched. CDR3 length equals 15 residues. CDR3 coding DNA: TGTGCCAGCAGTTCCACAGGGGGCGCGGGATACGAGCAGTACTTC. Translated, it gives CASSSTGGAGYEQYF.

This clonotype was seen at least ten times. The chain uses TRBV19 and TRBJ2-7; 13 nucleotides align to TRBD2. CDR1 and CDR2 (germline): LNHDA, SQIVND (reference sequence). The CDR3 consists of 14 residues. V lost 6 bases to trimming and J lost 6 bases; unmatched junction nucleotides: 5. DNA of the CDR3: TGTGCCAGTAGCCCGGGACTAGCGGGGTTCGAGCAGTACTTC. The encoded protein is CASSPGLAGFEQYF.